This entry is about one TCR beta chain. Its cognate antigen is unknown. The sample comes from a study of shared clonotypes between healthy human individuals. Study findings and constraints: Relative to memory subsets, naive subsets generally showed larger estimated richness.

The naive CD8 fraction comprised CD45RO-negative cells positively selected for CCR7 and excluded terminally differentiated effector memory CD45RA+ cells. Only in-frame clones appear in the TCRdb table, and some are missing; sequencing was by immunoSEQ multiplex PCR. The sample holds a few million clones, over 85% seen once. The germline V gene encodes CDR1 SGHAT and CDR2 FQDESV (reference sequence). V lost 6 bases, J lost 1 base, and 16 bases lay in between. This CDR3 comprises 16 residues. The chain recombines TRBV11-1 with TRBJ2-1; tentatively, D is TRBD2 (6 bases). The specimen sequenced was naive CD8+ T cells from PBMCs. This clonotype was obtained from a man aged 18 to 30 in good health. Some clones in this sample may be carry-over from other donors' samples. The CDR3 nucleotides are TGTGCCAGCAGTGCAGAGAGCGGGCGGTCCTACAATGAGCAGTTCTTC. This encodes CASSAESGRSYNEQFF.